Each of the 22 T cell receptor beta chains below was sequenced from the same sample in a study of T cell changes during pregnancy in multiple sclerosis. Sequencing was performed with immunoSEQ multiplex PCR; in TCRdb, only in-frame clones are kept and a portion is missing. The sample shows some 85,000 clones, 94% of them seen only once. This specimen consisted of peripheral blood, obtained in the third trimester of pregnancy. The receptors stem from a female donor with multiple sclerosis, enrolled in a pregnancy study.

This rearrangement joins TRBV11-2 to TRBJ1-1; a possible D gene is TRBD1 (5 bases). Germline values: CDR1 SGHAT, CDR2 FQNNGV. Trimming shortened V by 2 bases and J by 8 bases, and 21 bases separated the two germline ends. This CDR3 contains 16 residues. CDR3 region: CASSLHQGRVNREAFF. In DNA form, the CDR3 reads TGTGCCAGCAGCTTACACCAGGGTCGAGTCAATAGGGAAGCTTTCTTT.

The chain uses TRBV27 and TRBJ1-3; TRBD1 matches 11 bases. CDR3 length equals 14 residues. CDR1 MNHEY and CDR2 SMNVEV come from the germline V gene (reference sequence). J gave up 7 bases and V 4 bases, and 3 bases lay outside the gene matches. Here the CDR3 DNA reads TGTGCCAGCAGTTCACGGGACAGGGGGAACACCATATATTTT. Its translation is CASSSRDRGNTIYF.

The rearrangement links TRBV6-1 to TRBJ1-2, with unresolved D. The V gene's germline CDR1 is MNHNS and CDR2 SASEGT. This CDR3 has 14 residues. The V end lost 2 bases, the J end lost 5 bases, and 12 bases lay between the germline ends. CDR3 sequence reads: CASSESGRTYGYTF. DNA for the CDR3: TGTGCCAGCAGTGAATCGGGCAGGACTTATGGCTACACCTTC.

CDR3 DNA sequence: TGCGCCAGCAGCTACGGGACAGGGGGCAATCAGCCCCAGCATTTT. This codes for CASSYGTGGNQPQHF. This sequence joins TRBV5-1 and TRBJ1-5; 10 bases are shared with TRBD1. Germline trimming cut 3 bases from V and 2 bases from J; bases unmatched to any gene: 2. Germline values: CDR1 SGHRS, CDR2 YFSETQ. The CDR3 sequence is 15 residues long.

This chain connects TRBV6-1 to TRBJ1-4; D perhaps matches TRBD1 (6 bases). The CDR3 runs to 13 residues. V lost 10 bases, J lost 5 bases, and 14 bases lay in between. Germline loops: CDR1 MNHNS, CDR2 SASEGT. CDR3 region: CAIGGGQNEKLFF. DNA for the CDR3: TGTGCCATTGGAGGCGGACAGAATGAAAAACTGTTTTTT.

The chain has TRBV13 and TRBJ1-1, with D perhaps matching TRBD1 (5 bases). V was pared by 4 bases and J by 6 bases, with 21 bases between. Germline V gene lookup returns CDR1 PRHDT and CDR2 FYEKMQ (reference sequence). The CDR3 has 16 residues. CDR3 protein: CASSSGGGLGRAEAFF. DNA of the CDR3: TGTGCCAGCAGCTCGGGGGGAGGCTTGGGGCGGGCTGAAGCTTTCTTT. The variable domain in full, with the rest retrieved from reference TRBV13 and TRBJ1-1, is AAGVIQSPRHLIKEKRETATLKCYPIPRHDTVYWYQQGPGQDPQFLISFYEKMQSDKGSIPDRFSAQQFSDYHSELNMSSLELGDSALYFCASSSGGGLGRAEAFFGQGTRLTVV.

The chain carries TRBV6-5 and TRBJ2-3; TRBD2 is a possible D gene (7 bases). Trimming shortened V by 5 bases and J by 3 bases, and 12 bases separated the two germline ends. CDR3 length: 14 amino acids. CDR1 and CDR2 from the germline V gene are MNHEY and SVGAGI. The CDR3: CASSKGGVTDTQYF. The CDR3 nucleotides read TGTGCCAGCAGTAAGGGGGGGGTGACAGATACGCAGTATTTT.

V gene TRBV29-1 combines with J gene TRBJ2-7, with 7 bases that match TRBD1. The ends lost 7 bases at V and 4 bases at J; junction bases unmatched: 7. CDR1 is SQVTM, CDR2 ANQGSEA, per germline. The length of the CDR3 is 12 residues. The CDR3 is CSGLTGPYEQYF. The CDR3, as DNA: TGCAGCGGCTTGACAGGGCCTTACGAGCAGTACTTC.

The rearrangement links TRBV5-1 to TRBJ2-5, with D possibly matching TRBD2 (6 bases). This CDR3 has 14 amino acids. The V and J ends lost 0 bases and 10 bases respectively, with 16 bases between them. The V gene's germline CDR1 is SGHRS and CDR2 YFSETQ. The CDR3 DNA is TGCGCCAGCAGCTTGGGGCTAGCGTCACCGAACCAGTACTTC. Translated: CASSLGLASPNQYF.

This sequence joins TRBV7-2 and TRBJ2-1; D may be TRBD2 (7 bases). Per germline, CDR1 SGHTA and CDR2 FQGNSA. CDR3 length: 17 residues. The V and J ends lost 5 bases and 4 bases respectively, with 21 bases between them. This CDR3 is CASSHPSGGGSYNEQFF. The CDR3 DNA is TGTGCCAGCAGCCATCCTAGCGGAGGGGGATCTTACAATGAGCAGTTCTTC.

In its sample, this clone was seen once. The chain carries TRBV2 and TRBJ2-7; possible D gene TRBD1, 6 bases. With 6 bases removed from V and 3 bases from J, the gap between germline ends came to 9 bases. The length of the CDR3 is 12 residues. Germline V CDR1 and CDR2: SNHLY, FYNNEI. The CDR3 DNA reads as TGTGCCAGCAGACTACAGGGCTACGAGCAGTACTTC. Its translation is CASRLQGYEQYF.

The chain recombines TRBV9 with TRBJ2-7; TRBD2 is a possible D gene (5 bases). The V and J ends lost 3 bases and 3 bases respectively, with 16 bases between them. This CDR3 has 15 residues. Germline CDR1 and CDR2: SGDLS and YYNGEE. The CDR3 reads CASSAALGGYYEQYF. DNA of the CDR3: TGTGCCAGCAGCGCCGCTTTGGGCGGGTACTACGAGCAGTACTTC.

V is TRBV11-1 and J is TRBJ2-5, with 7 bases lining up with TRBD2. With V trimmed by 7 bases and J by 2 bases, 16 bases remained unmatched. The CDR3 covers 17 residues. Germline CDR1 and CDR2: SGHAT and FQDESV (reference sequence). The DNA for the CDR3 is TGTGCCAGCAACACCAACGGGTGGGGAGGGCGGCAAGAGACCCAGTACTTC. This gives the protein CASNTNGWGGRQETQYF.

The V and J genes are TRBV15 and TRBJ2-7, with 10 nucleotides matching TRBD2. V lost 1 base, J lost 2 bases, and 11 bases stayed unmatched. This CDR3 has 18 amino acids. CDR1 LNHNV and CDR2 YYDKDF come from the germline V gene (reference sequence). CDR3: CATSRAPSGSFGAYEQYF. As DNA, the CDR3 is TGTGCCACCAGCAGAGCGCCTAGCGGGAGTTTCGGGGCCTACGAGCAGTACTTC.

V and J are TRBV6-1 and TRBJ2-3, with TRBD1 identical over 9 bases. Germline trimming cut 9 bases from V and 13 bases from J; bases unmatched to any gene: 8. Per germline, CDR1 MNHNS and CDR2 SASEGT. CDR3 size: 11 residues. The CDR3 loop reads CARGTGRPEYF. In nucleotides, the CDR3 is TGTGCCAGGGGGACAGGGAGGCCGGAGTATTTT.

The chain links TRBV29-1 to TRBJ2-1; 12 bases agree with TRBD2. The CDR3 has 15 amino acids. V was pared by 3 bases and J by 3 bases, with 3 bases of the junction left unmatched. The germline CDR1 and CDR2 sequences are SQVTM and ANQGSEA. CDR3 loop: CSVDGLAGLYNEQFF. Here the CDR3 DNA reads TGCAGCGTTGATGGACTAGCGGGACTCTACAATGAGCAGTTCTTC.

The rearrangement uses TRBV19 and TRBJ1-2; possible D gene TRBD1, 5 bases. The CDR3 spans 12 residues. Trimming took 10 bases from V and 7 from J, leaving 16 bases between them. The germline V gene encodes CDR1 LNHDA and CDR2 SQIVND (reference sequence). The CDR3 DNA follows: TGTGCCACCCTCCGAGTCGGGGGTGGCTACACCTTC. This codes for CATLRVGGGYTF.

This clone was counted a single time. This chain uses TRBV20-1 with TRBJ2-3, with D uncertain. The CDR3 loop spans 10 amino acids. The germline V gene encodes CDR1 DFQATT and CDR2 SNEGSKA (reference sequence). V shed 0 bases and J shed 9 bases, with 4 bases lying between them. Written as DNA, the CDR3 is TGCAGTGCTAGAGAGGCCACGCAGTATTTT. Translation gives CSAREATQYF.

This clone has just one count. The chain carries TRBV5-1 and TRBJ1-1; tentative D call: TRBD1 (5 bases). V was clipped by 1 base and J by 5 bases, with 6 bases between them. Germline V gives CDR1 SGHRS, CDR2 YFSETQ. The CDR3 runs 12 residues. CDR3 sequence: CASSLPGTEAFF. The CDR3, as DNA: TGCGCCAGCAGCTTGCCAGGGACTGAAGCTTTCTTT.

The chain links TRBV7-8 to TRBJ2-1; 7 positions match TRBD1. The CDR3 is 14 residues long. The trim removed 7 bases at V and 6 bases at J, leaving 9 bases unmatched. Germline V gene sequence: CDR1 SGHVS, CDR2 FQNEAQ. DNA of the CDR3: TGTGCCAGCACCACCCGGGGACAGCTCAATGAGCAGTTCTTC. It yields the protein CASTTRGQLNEQFF.

This chain uses TRBV5-8 with TRBJ1-1, with D maybe TRBD1 (5 bases). Trimming left V 1 base short and J 0 bases short, with 13 bases between. Germline V gene data show CDR1 as SGHTS and CDR2 as YDEGEE. CDR3 length: 16 amino acids. The CDR3 sequence is CASSLSLGGMNTEAFF. The DNA of the CDR3 is TGTGCCAGCAGCTTGTCACTGGGGGGTATGAACACTGAAGCTTTCTTT.

This chain connects TRBV2 to TRBJ1-5; possible D gene TRBD1, 5 bases. The CDR3 is made up of 14 amino acids. Deletions cut 8 bases from V and 2 bases from J, with 13 bases between. Germline loops: CDR1 SNHLY, CDR2 FYNNEI. In nucleotides, the CDR3 is TGTGCCAGCGAATGGGGCAATGGCAATCAGCCCCAGCATTTT. Translation gives CASEWGNGNQPQHF.